The TCR beta chain under discussion was sequenced for a study of T cell repertoires in cytomegalovirus infection. As for the study in general: Signatures in public TCR beta sequences pointed to both CMV infection and matching HLA type. Study outcomes and limitations: Dominant in the ex vivo response were TCR beta clonotypes restricted by HLA-C and specific for CMV. The cumulative frequency of public TCR beta families identified carriers of CMV plus the relevant HLA.

Note on this clonotype: Its specificity is not known.

TCRdb itself ran the reads through MiXCR, one entry per CDR3 protein. The profile shows approximately 110,000 distinct CDR3 sequences, about 9.4% of them singletons. The V gene lost 7 bases and the J gene lost 3 bases, with 12 bases spanning the gap. From germline, CDR1 is ENHRY and CDR2 SYGVKD. The CDR3 loop spans 13 amino acids. V and J are TRBV10-3 and TRBJ2-5; unclear D gene. The origin of this receptor is a human donor in good health (CMV status not recorded). Some clones in this sample may be carry-over from other donors' samples. The specimen was PBMCs, sequenced either directly or after in vitro stimulation (not recorded which). The CDR3 DNA is TGTGCCATCAAGGGAAGGGCGGAAGAGACCCAGTACTTC. Translation gives CAIKGRAEETQYF.